The 6 T cell receptor beta chains reported below all come from one sample, sequenced in a study of metastatic and nonmetastatic thyroid tumors. Via MiXCR, TCRdb re-called the PCR reads. The repertoire holds about 38,000 clones, with 40% to 55% as singletons. Patients were all untreated before their thyroid surgery. The specimen was tumor tissue. The receptors come from a male donor with papillary thyroid cancer or a benign thyroid nodule (not recorded which). Some clones in this sample may be carry-over from other donors' samples.

The V call is TRBV28, the J call TRBJ1-6; D is unresolved. Germline CDR1 reads MDHEN; CDR2 reads SYDVKM. The CDR3 covers 14 residues. The ends were cut back, 3 bases at V and 8 bases at J, with 11 bases in the middle. In nucleotides, the CDR3 is TGTGCCAGCAGTTTGCGGAGAAACTATTCACCCCTCCACTTT. Its protein is CASSLRRNYSPLHF. The whole variable domain, remainder taken from reference TRBV28 and TRBJ1-6, is DVKVTQSSRYLVKRTGEKVFLECVQDMDHENMFWYRQDPGLGLRLIYFSYDVKMKEKGDIPEGYSVSREKKERFSLILESASTNQTSMYLCASSLRRNYSPLHFGNGTRLTVT.

This sequence joins TRBV2 and TRBJ1-1; 8 bases fit TRBD1. V lost 6 bases and J lost 4; bases outside the gene matches: 1. The CDR3 spans 12 residues. The germline gives CDR1 SNHLY, CDR2 FYNNEI. The CDR3 sequence: CASRDRGTEAFF. The CDR3 nucleotides are TGTGCCAGCAGAGACAGGGGCACTGAAGCTTTCTTT.

This clone came up a few times. The gene calls are TRBV6-1 and TRBJ1-6, with TRBD1 identical over 9 bases. Germline V lookup: CDR1 MNHNS, CDR2 SASEGT. The CDR3 is 15 residues long. V lost 2 bases and J lost 7; bases outside the gene matches: 3. Written as DNA, the CDR3 is TGTGCCAGCAGTGAACGGGACAGGGAAAATTCACCCCTCCACTTT. It yields the protein CASSERDRENSPLHF.

The chain links TRBV3-1 to TRBJ2-2; D gene unclear. Germline CDR1 and CDR2: LGHDT and YNNKEL (reference sequence). This CDR3 has 14 residues. Trimming stripped 3 bases from V and 4 bases from J, with 9 bases between. CDR3 bases: TGTGCCAGCAGCCAGGGTTCGGTCACCGGGGAGCTGTTTTTT. Its protein product is CASSQGSVTGELFF.

The chain links TRBV5-1 to TRBJ2-7, with D maybe TRBD1 (7 bases). The CDR3 runs to 15 residues. The germline CDR1 and CDR2 sequences are SGHRS and YFSETQ. V shed 3 bases and J shed 4 bases, with 17 bases lying between them. The CDR3: CASSSEAGQKYEQYF. Here the CDR3 DNA reads TGCGCCAGCAGCTCAGAGGCGGGACAGAAATACGAGCAGTACTTC.

A remark on this clone: The junction differs from germline at one of its ends, possibly a read error. The V and J genes are TRBV11-3 and TRBJ2-2; D tentatively reads TRBD1 or TRBD2 (5 bases each). Germline values: CDR1 SGHNT, CDR2 YENEEA. The CDR3 length is 13 residues. The CDR3: CASSLDTSGGLFF. As DNA, the CDR3 is TGTGCCAGCAGCTTAGATACGAGTGGGGGGCTGTTTTTT.